This T cell receptor beta chain appears in the sequencing data of a study of shared clonotypes between healthy human individuals. Germline CDR1 is MDHEN and CDR2 is SYDVKM. Trimming pared 7 bases from V and 2 bases from J, leaving 8 bases between. CDR3 length equals 12 residues. As for this clone: As yet, its antigen is unknown.

Sequenced by immunoSEQ multiplex PCR; TCRdb stores in-frame clones only, minus some. The sample consists of roughly 530,000 clones, almost 97% of them appearing once. The authors divided CD4+ cells into CD45RA+ naive and CD45RA-negative memory subsets. General study findings and limits: Clonotypes that were shared across a few donors made up around 5% of naive CD4 clonotypes. Against clonotypes common to all four donors, non-shared ones had lower generation probabilities. The study generally estimated greater richness for naive than memory subsets.

The sequenced material came from naive CD4+ T cells sorted from blood. As for subset: CD45RA+ positively selected. The chain uses TRBV28 and TRBJ1-2; D uncertain. The clonotype originates from a woman under 40 in good health. The chain's CDR3 is CASTDGNYGYTF. CDR3 DNA sequence: TGTGCCAGCACGGACGGGAACTATGGCTACACCTTC.